Listed here are 29 T cell receptor beta chains from one sample, sequenced in a study of T cells after yellow fever vaccination (dated by TCRdb to 2018 to 2020). The sample's treatment or condition label, decoded: live attenuated yellow fever vaccine strain. The library relied on 5' RACE. For sequencing, an Illumina HiSeq 2500 was employed. Clones were called with MiXCR by TCRdb after fastp trimmed the public reads at Q25, and only in-frame beta chains were retained. Rows merge per CDR3 protein into single entries with the most common DNA and genes. Recorded for this sample are 200,000 to 300,000 distinct CDR3 sequences; 10% to 15% of them occurred a single time. The ten largest clones take up less than 0.55% of the sample. The starting material was CD4+ T cells sorted from PBMCs, obtained 45 days after the yellow fever booster vaccination. All receptors derive from a man aged 30 to 39 who received the YFV17D yellow fever vaccine.

The chain carries TRBV20-1 and TRBJ2-1; 7 bases line up with TRBD2. This CDR3 region has 16 residues. CDR1 and CDR2 from the germline V gene are DFQATT and SNEGSKA (reference sequence). Trimming cost V 3 bases and J 0 bases; bases outside gene matches: 8. The CDR3 DNA reads TGCAGTGCTAGTGAAGGGTCGGGGGGCTCCTACAATGAGCAGTTCTTC. Protein product: CSASEGSGGSYNEQFF.

This clonotype has ten or more counts. The CDR3 nucleotides are TGTGCCACCAGCGCGGGGAACACAGCCCGTGACGGCTACACCTTC. It yields the protein CATSAGNTARDGYTF. The gene calls are TRBV15 and TRBJ1-2; no definite D call. The germline CDR1 and CDR2 sequences are LNHNV and YYDKDF (reference sequence). Trimming stripped 5 bases from V and 8 bases from J, with 21 bases between. CDR3 size: 15 residues.

This clonotype was found a few times. The rearrangement uses TRBV5-6 and TRBJ2-7; perhaps D is TRBD1 or TRBD2 (5 bases each). There are 15 residues in the CDR3. In germline, CDR1 is SGHDT, CDR2 YYEEEE. Trimming took 2 bases from V and 5 from J, leaving 17 bases between them. CDR3 in amino acids: CASSFPGPGSNEQYF. In nucleotides, the CDR3 is TGTGCCAGCAGCTTTCCGGGACCGGGTAGTAACGAGCAGTACTTC.

V usage is TRBV20-1 and J usage is TRBJ1-1, with 8 positions matching TRBD1. CDR3 length: 14 amino acids. The germline V gene has CDR1 DFQATT and CDR2 SNEGSKA (reference sequence). V gave up 5 bases and J gave up 5 bases; unmatched junction bases: 10. CDR3 loop: CSAALDRVTTEAFF. The CDR3, as DNA: TGCAGTGCTGCCCTGGACAGGGTAACGACTGAAGCTTTCTTT.

The chain has TRBV3-1 and TRBJ2-6; maybe TRBD1 (6 bases). Germline V gene sequence: CDR1 LGHDT, CDR2 YNNKEL (reference sequence). V gave up 6 bases and J gave up 3 bases, with 15 bases separating them. This CDR3 is built from 16 residues. CDR3 bases: TGTGCCAGCAGGCAACAGGGATCGAATGGGGCCAACGTCCTGACTTTC. Translating it yields CASRQQGSNGANVLTF.

This clonotype was seen only a few times. The chain has TRBV20-1 and TRBJ2-7; D is unclear. The germline V gene has CDR1 DFQATT and CDR2 SNEGSKA (reference sequence). The CDR3 has 12 amino acids. Trimming cost V 2 bases and J 6 bases, with 11 bases left between them. CDR3 bases: TGCAGTGCTAGAAGAGGATGGGGCGAGCAGTACTTC. It translates to CSARRGWGEQYF.

The chain is built from TRBV10-2 and TRBJ2-7, with 10 bases that match TRBD2. CDR3 length: 16 amino acids. Unmatched junction bases numbered 9, after V lost 5 bases and J lost 2 bases. Germline V lookup: CDR1 WSHSY, CDR2 SAAADI. The CDR3 DNA reads TGCGCCAGCAGTTCCAGCGGGAGGGCCCTCCCCTACGAGCAGTACTTC. Its translation is CASSSSGRALPYEQYF.

V is TRBV24-1 and J is TRBJ2-1, with D unresolved. CDR1 is KGHDR and CDR2 is SFDVKD in the germline V gene. This CDR3 has 13 amino acids. V lost 6 bases to trimming and J lost 3 bases, with 8 bases between them. The CDR3, as DNA: TGTGCCACCAGTCCCCGAGGCTACAATGAGCAGTTCTTC. Translation: CATSPRGYNEQFF.

In its sample, this clonotype was seen a few times. The CDR3 spells CSAISQDYEQYF. As DNA, the CDR3 is TGCAGTGCTATAAGCCAGGACTACGAGCAGTACTTC. The V call is TRBV20-1, the J call TRBJ2-7; D is ambiguous. This CDR3 is 12 amino acids long. V lost 4 bases to trimming and J lost 3 bases, with 10 bases between them. Germline loops: CDR1 DFQATT, CDR2 SNEGSKA (reference sequence).

The chain carries TRBV24-1 and TRBJ2-2; weak D call: TRBD1 (5 bases). CDR1 is KGHDR, CDR2 SFDVKD, per germline. V lost 5 bases and J 6 bases, leaving 12 bases between the germline ends. The CDR3 contains 14 residues. The CDR3 sequence is CATSGLGDPGELFF. The CDR3 region has the DNA TGTGCCACCAGTGGTCTAGGGGATCCCGGGGAGCTGTTTTTT.

A few counts support this clonotype. V gene TRBV11-2 combines with J gene TRBJ1-1, with D possibly being TRBD1 (6 bases). Per germline, CDR1 SGHAT and CDR2 FQNNGV. This CDR3 is built from 17 residues. The V gene lost 1 base and the J gene lost 3 bases, with 18 bases spanning the gap. This CDR3 is CASSLAGQQGLYTEAFF. CDR3 nucleotides: TGTGCCAGCAGCTTAGCCGGTCAACAGGGTTTGTACACTGAAGCTTTCTTT.

The genes are TRBV28 and TRBJ2-5; 11 nucleotides agree with TRBD2. This CDR3 has 16 residues. The V and J ends lost 3 bases and 2 bases, in that order; junction bases with no gene match: 5. From germline, CDR1 is MDHEN and CDR2 SYDVKM. The CDR3 DNA sequence: TGTGCCAGCAGTTTTCTTAGCGGGAGGGGTCAAGAGACCCAGTACTTC. Its translation: CASSFLSGRGQETQYF.

This clonotype was recorded a few times. The chain couples TRBV11-2 to TRBJ2-5; D is unresolved. Trimming cost V 5 bases and J 2 bases, with 12 bases left between them. This CDR3 comprises 14 residues. Germline V gene sequence: CDR1 SGHAT, CDR2 FQNNGV. CDR3 region: CASSQPRIQETQYF. In nucleotides, the CDR3 is TGTGCCAGCAGCCAGCCCCGAATACAAGAGACCCAGTACTTC.

This clonotype was seen a handful of times. The rearrangement joins TRBV5-1 to TRBJ2-1; TRBD2 might be the D (5 bases). The CDR3 loop spans 13 amino acids. Trimming took 0 bases from V and 9 from J, leaving 10 bases between them. From germline, CDR1 is SGHRS and CDR2 YFSETQ. Written as DNA, the CDR3 is TGCGCCAGCAGCTTGGAACCAGGAGGTGAGCAGTTCTTC. Residues: CASSLEPGGEQFF.

This clonotype was seen only a few times. The chain carries TRBV20-1 and TRBJ2-5; D call uncertain. Germline V CDR1 and CDR2: DFQATT, SNEGSKA (reference sequence). V was cut by 3 bases and J by 5 bases, with 4 bases left in between. The CDR3 runs to 10 residues. The CDR3 reads CSASAETQYF. The DNA for the CDR3 is TGCAGTGCTAGCGCGGAGACCCAGTACTTC.

This clonotype was counted between two and nine times. The V and J genes are TRBV7-9 and TRBJ2-2; D uncertain. Trimming removed 5 bases at V and 5 bases at J, with 12 bases between. The V gene's germline CDR1 is SEHNR and CDR2 FQNEAQ (reference sequence). The CDR3 is 14 amino acids. CDR3 coding DNA: TGTGCCAGCAGCCTTATGGAGCGAACCGGGGAGCTGTTTTTT. Translating it yields CASSLMERTGELFF. The variable domain in full, completed from reference TRBV7-9 and TRBJ2-2, reads DTGVSQNPRHKITKRGQNVTFRCDPISEHNRLYWYRQTLGQGPEFLTYFQNEAQLEKSRLLSDRFSAERPKGSFSTLEIQRTEQGDSAMYLCASSLMERTGELFFGEGSRLTVL.

The table lists this clonotype with many counts. V and J are TRBV5-1 and TRBJ2-3; D unclear. CDR1 is SGHRS and CDR2 is YFSETQ in the germline V gene. V lost 0 bases to trimming and J lost 0 bases, with 11 bases between them. The CDR3 has 16 amino acids. In nucleotides, the CDR3 is TGCGCCAGCAGCTTGGGGATATTAACTAGCACAGATACGCAGTATTTT. Translated, it gives CASSLGILTSTDTQYF.

This clonotype was observed a few times. The V call is TRBV15, the J call TRBJ2-3, with D perhaps being TRBD1 or TRBD2 (5 bases each). V was clipped by 7 bases and J by 2 bases, with 13 bases between them. CDR3 length: 14 amino acids. Looked up from germline, CDR1 is LNHNV and CDR2 is YYDKDF (reference sequence). This CDR3 is CATNWGGLTDTQYF. Written as DNA, the CDR3 is TGTGCCACCAATTGGGGCGGACTCACAGATACGCAGTATTTT.

This clonotype came up many times. The V gene is TRBV5-5, the J gene TRBJ2-3; D might be TRBD2 (6 bases). Germline V gives CDR1 SGHKS, CDR2 YYEKEE (reference sequence). V lost 6 bases and J lost 0, with 14 bases in between. CDR3 length: 15 residues. The CDR3 loop reads CASTSWDSSTDTQYF. DNA of the CDR3: TGTGCCAGCACCTCGTGGGACTCTAGCACAGATACGCAGTATTTT.

The chain combines TRBV29-1 with TRBJ2-2; D gene ambiguous. The V gene's germline CDR1 is SQVTM and CDR2 ANQGSEA. The CDR3 contains 12 residues. V lost 5 bases and J lost 6, with 10 bases in between. The CDR3 nucleotides read TGCAGCGTTAACGGCGGTCCCGGGGAGCTGTTTTTT. Amino acids: CSVNGGPGELFF.

The chain employs TRBV10-3 and TRBJ1-3, with D unresolved. The V end lost 6 bases, the J end lost 1 base, and 16 bases lay between the germline ends. The CDR3 runs 16 residues. Germline V lookup: CDR1 ENHRY, CDR2 SYGVKD. CDR3 DNA: TGTGCCATCAGCAATTACGGAACCAAGTCTGGAAACACCATATATTTT. Residues: CAISNYGTKSGNTIYF.

This clonotype was picked up a small number of times. The chain has TRBV3-1 and TRBJ2-4; D gene unclear. V was cut by 0 bases and J by 0 bases, with 9 bases left in between. Germline V gives CDR1 LGHDT, CDR2 YNNKEL (reference sequence). This CDR3 is 16 amino acids long. The CDR3 DNA reads as TGTGCCAGCAGCCAAGAAGCTTTGGAAGCCAAAAACATTCAGTACTTC. It translates to CASSQEALEAKNIQYF.

This clonotype turned up a few times. The V call is TRBV29-1, the J call TRBJ2-3; no reliable D call. Germline CDR1 reads SQVTM; CDR2 reads ANQGSEA. Trimming shortened V by 3 bases and J by 2 bases, and 9 bases separated the two germline ends. The CDR3 extends over 13 amino acids. CDR3 nucleotides: TGCAGCGTTGATTTGGAGTCCACAGATACGCAGTATTTT. This translates into CSVDLESTDTQYF.

The chain couples TRBV29-1 to TRBJ2-3; D call uncertain. CDR1 is SQVTM and CDR2 is ANQGSEA in the germline V gene. The CDR3 covers 12 residues. The germline V and J ends were trimmed by 6 bases and 1 base, with 8 bases remaining between them. CDR3 protein: CSVLSGTDTQYF. In DNA, the CDR3 is TGCAGCGTCCTGTCAGGCACAGATACGCAGTATTTT.

Ten or more counts support this clonotype. The chain is built from TRBV10-3 and TRBJ2-4, with D unresolved. CDR1 and CDR2 from the germline V gene are ENHRY and SYGVKD. The CDR3 has 16 residues. Trimming removed 0 bases at V and 0 bases at J, with 9 bases between. The CDR3 DNA reads as TGTGCCATCAGTGAGTCGTCGGCATTAGCCAAAAACATTCAGTACTTC. It translates to CAISESSALAKNIQYF.

This clonotype came up a few times. This rearrangement joins TRBV10-2 to TRBJ2-2; TRBD1 agrees at 12 bases. CDR3 length: 15 amino acids. V was clipped by 3 bases and J by 6 bases; unmatched bases: 2. Germline CDR1 reads WSHSY; CDR2 reads SAAADI. The chain's CDR3 is CASSDRDRGPGELFF. DNA for the CDR3: TGCGCCAGCAGTGACAGGGACAGGGGGCCCGGGGAGCTGTTTTTT.

This clonotype was picked up a small number of times. CDR3: CASGYRAVITDTQYF. The CDR3 region has the DNA TGTGCCAGCGGATATAGAGCGGTGATTACAGATACGCAGTATTTT. V gene TRBV5-4 combines with J gene TRBJ2-3; the D gene is possibly TRBD2 (5 bases). Per germline, CDR1 SGHNT and CDR2 YYREEE (reference sequence). The CDR3 covers 15 residues. The ends were cut back, 7 bases at V and 3 bases at J, with 18 bases in the middle.

This chain uses TRBV20-1 with TRBJ1-5, with a possible D match to TRBD1 (6 bases). CDR1 is DFQATT and CDR2 is SNEGSKA in the germline V gene (reference sequence). The V gene lost 6 bases and the J gene lost 7 bases, with 22 bases spanning the gap. This CDR3 is built from 15 residues. Written as DNA, the CDR3 is TGCAGTGCCTCCGGGGTTGGGGGGGCGAAGCAGCCCCAGCATTTT. It codes for CSASGVGGAKQPQHF.

This chain links TRBV7-2 with TRBJ2-7, with TRBD2 identical over 9 bases. Trimming at V came to 5 bases and at J to 4 bases, leaving 9 bases not matched to a gene. Germline-derived CDR1 and CDR2 are SGHTA and FQGNSA. The CDR3 sequence is 15 residues long. CDR3 nucleotide sequence: TGTGCCAGCAGCCCAGAGGGCGGGAGGGCATACGAGCAGTACTTC. Encoded protein: CASSPEGGRAYEQYF.